This T cell receptor beta chain was observed in a study of control samples from healthy donors and cancer patients. Germline-derived CDR1 and CDR2 are SGHNT and YYREEE (reference sequence). This CDR3 has 13 residues. V lost 0 bases to trimming and J lost 6 bases, with 10 bases between them. Method: immunoSEQ multiplex PCR; TCRdb's copy keeps in-frame clones and lacks some. The sample shows 150,000 to 200,000 clones, 85% to 90% of them seen only once. The sequenced sample consisted of blood. The source is a woman in her twenties or thirties in good health. V is TRBV5-4 and J is TRBJ2-7; possibly TRBD1 for D (5 bases). CDR3 in amino acids: CASSLGQSSEQYF. The CDR3 coding sequence is TGTGCCAGCAGCTTGGGACAGAGTTCCGAGCAGTACTTC.